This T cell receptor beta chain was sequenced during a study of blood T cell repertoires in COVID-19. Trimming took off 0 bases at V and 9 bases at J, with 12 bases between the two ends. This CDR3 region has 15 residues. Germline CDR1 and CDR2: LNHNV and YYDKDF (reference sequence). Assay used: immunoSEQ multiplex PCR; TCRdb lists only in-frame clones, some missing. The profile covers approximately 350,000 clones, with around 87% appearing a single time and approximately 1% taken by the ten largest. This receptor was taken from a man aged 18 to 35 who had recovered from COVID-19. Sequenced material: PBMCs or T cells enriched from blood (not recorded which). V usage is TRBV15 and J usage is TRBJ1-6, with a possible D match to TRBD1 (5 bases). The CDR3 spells CATSRDNGGGSPLHF. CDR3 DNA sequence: TGTGCCACCAGCAGAGATAACGGGGGTGGTTCACCCCTCCACTTT.